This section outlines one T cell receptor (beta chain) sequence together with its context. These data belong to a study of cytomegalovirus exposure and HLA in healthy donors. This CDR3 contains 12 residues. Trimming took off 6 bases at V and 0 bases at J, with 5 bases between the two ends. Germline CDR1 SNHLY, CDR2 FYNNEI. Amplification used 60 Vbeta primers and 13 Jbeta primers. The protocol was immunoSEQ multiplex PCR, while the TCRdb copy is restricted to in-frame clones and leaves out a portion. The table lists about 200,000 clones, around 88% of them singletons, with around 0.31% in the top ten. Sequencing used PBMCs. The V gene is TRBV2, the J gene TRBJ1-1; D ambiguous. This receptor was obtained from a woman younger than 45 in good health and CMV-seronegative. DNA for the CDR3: TGTGCCAGCAGACGGGTGAACACTGAAGCTTTCTTT. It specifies CASRRVNTEAFF.